What follows are 19 T cell receptor beta chains derived from one specimen sequenced in a study of identifying expanded T cells in peripheral blood. Profiling relied on immunoSEQ multiplex PCR, and the TCRdb table lists in-frame clones only, not all of them. In the table there are about 130,000 clones, 86% of which are singletons. Sequencing was performed on blood. The receptor source for this set is a person aged 18-70 years in good health.

The CDR3 here is CASSVGSVDRQETQYF. In DNA, the CDR3 is TGTGCCAGCAGCGTAGGTAGCGTAGACCGCCAAGAGACCCAGTACTTC. The rearrangement links TRBV9 to TRBJ2-5; perhaps TRBD2 as D (5 bases). The CDR3 is 16 residues long. Germline V gene lookup returns CDR1 SGDLS and CDR2 YYNGEE. Trimming left V 0 bases short and J 1 base short, with 13 bases between.

CDR3 bases: TGTGCCAGCAGCAGACTAGCGGGAAACTCCTACGAGCAGTACTTC. It yields the protein CASSRLAGNSYEQYF. The chain carries TRBV7-9 and TRBJ2-7; TRBD2 aligns across 11 bases. CDR3 size: 15 residues. Germline V gene sequence: CDR1 SEHNR, CDR2 FQNEAQ (reference sequence). V gave up 5 bases and J gave up 0 bases; unmatched junction bases: 3.

As DNA, the CDR3 is TGTGCCATCACCTCAGGGGGTTCGAACACTGAAGCTTTCTTT. Amino acid sequence: CAITSGGSNTEAFF. The rearrangement joins TRBV10-3 to TRBJ1-1, with TRBD1 matching 7 bases. CDR1 ENHRY and CDR2 SYGVKD come from the germline V gene. This CDR3 comprises 14 residues. V was clipped by 7 bases and J by 1 base; unmatched bases: 6.

The chain has TRBV29-1 and TRBJ1-1, with D hard to call. The V gene lost 5 bases and the J gene lost 1 base, with 8 bases spanning the gap. Germline CDR1 reads SQVTM; CDR2 reads ANQGSEA. The CDR3 runs 12 residues. CDR3 residues: CSVRMENTEAFF. In DNA, the CDR3 is TGCAGCGTTAGAATGGAGAACACTGAAGCTTTCTTT.

This chain joins TRBV6-1 and TRBJ1-5; no firm D call. Germline-derived CDR1 and CDR2 are MNHNS and SASEGT. CDR3 length equals 16 residues. V gave up 4 bases and J gave up 0 bases, with 13 bases separating them. The DNA for the CDR3 is TGTGCCAGCAGTGCCTTAGGGCCGTATAGCAATCAGCCCCAGCATTTT. It encodes CASSALGPYSNQPQHF.

The chain is built from TRBV18 and TRBJ2-7; D unclear. The CDR3 loop spans 13 amino acids. The germline gives CDR1 KGHSH, CDR2 LQKENI. Trimming stripped 3 bases from V and 1 base from J, with 7 bases between. In nucleotides, the CDR3 is TGTGCCAGCTCACCCCGGCATTCCTACGAGCAGTACTTC. It specifies CASSPRHSYEQYF.

This clone occurred once. The rearrangement joins TRBV5-5 to TRBJ1-1; D uncertain. V lost 3 bases and J 1 base, leaving 7 bases between the germline ends. This CDR3 has 13 amino acids. In germline, CDR1 is SGHKS, CDR2 YYEKEE (reference sequence). The CDR3 coding sequence is TGTGCCAGCAGCTCCGTTTGGAACACTGAAGCTTTCTTT. This codes for CASSSVWNTEAFF.

This chain joins TRBV5-5 and TRBJ2-7; D is perhaps TRBD1 (6 bases). The ends were cut back, 4 bases at V and 6 bases at J, with 14 bases in the middle. The CDR3 is made up of 13 amino acids. Germline lookup yields CDR1 SGHKS and CDR2 YYEKEE (reference sequence). The CDR3 nucleotides read TGTGCCAGCAGCCCACAGGGATTTGCCGAGCAGTACTTC. Its translation is CASSPQGFAEQYF.

The V and J genes are TRBV7-9 and TRBJ1-1, with D uncertain. The germline V and J ends were trimmed by 1 base and 0 bases, with 9 bases remaining between them. Germline V lookup: CDR1 SEHNR, CDR2 FQNEAQ (reference sequence). The CDR3 is 15 residues long. The CDR3 loop is CASSLVPGMNTEAFF. In DNA, the CDR3 is TGTGCCAGCAGCTTAGTTCCGGGGATGAACACTGAAGCTTTCTTT.

The genes are TRBV10-2 and TRBJ2-3; D might be TRBD2 (6 bases). Per the germline V gene, CDR1 is WSHSY and CDR2 is SAAADI. The CDR3 runs to 13 residues. V lost 6 bases and J 8 bases, leaving 15 bases between the germline ends. The DNA for the CDR3 is TGCGCCAGCAGCCCCGGGACTCCCGGTACGCAGTATTTT. Protein sequence: CASSPGTPGTQYF.

The V and J genes are TRBV28 and TRBJ1-2; a possible D gene is TRBD1 (5 bases). Germline loops: CDR1 MDHEN, CDR2 SYDVKM. CDR3 length equals 14 residues. V lost 8 bases and J lost 2, with 15 bases in between. The CDR3 DNA sequence: TGTGCCAGCGTGAGGTTAGGGGCAAACTATGGCTACACCTTC. Protein product: CASVRLGANYGYTF.

The chain links TRBV10-3 to TRBJ1-1; 9 nucleotides match TRBD1. The CDR3 is made up of 14 amino acids. With V trimmed by 6 bases and J by 7 bases, 9 bases remained unmatched. From germline, CDR1 is ENHRY and CDR2 SYGVKD. This chain's CDR3 is CAISPGQGFGEAFF. Here the CDR3 DNA reads TGTGCCATCAGCCCGGGACAGGGTTTTGGTGAAGCTTTCTTT.

The rearrangement joins TRBV25-1 to TRBJ2-7, with D perhaps TRBD1 (6 bases). The germline V gene has CDR1 MGHDK and CDR2 SYGVNS. This CDR3 is 14 amino acids long. Trimming took 6 bases from V and 0 from J, leaving 12 bases between them. The CDR3 protein is CASRDSLSSYEQYF. CDR3 coding DNA: TGTGCCAGCAGGGACAGCTTAAGCTCCTACGAGCAGTACTTC.

The chain carries TRBV21-1 and TRBJ1-2; the D call of TRBD1 is as the table states it, not checked on the DNA. TRBV21-1 constitutes a pseudogene. CDR3 length: 20 amino acids. The CDR3 nucleotides are TGTGCCAGCACCAAAGTCCTTCCTCGGGACAGGATATGGGGGAACTATGGCTACACCTTC. Its translation is CASTKVLPRDRIWGNYGYTF.

This clone is a singleton in its sample. The CDR3 nucleotides are TGTGCCAGCAGCCCGGGACAGGGCATGGAGGGCTACACCTTC. Its protein product is CASSPGQGMEGYTF. This chain links TRBV11-2 with TRBJ1-2, with 9 bases fitting TRBD1. This CDR3 is 14 amino acids long. The V gene end was trimmed by 5 bases and the J gene end by 8 bases; junction bases not matched to a gene: 9. CDR1 and CDR2 from the germline V gene are SGHAT and FQNNGV. The full variable domain, rest sourced from reference TRBV11-2 and TRBJ1-2, is EAGVAQSPRYKIIEKRQSVAFWCNPISGHATLYWYQQILGQGPKLLIQFQNNGVVDDSQLPKDRFSAERLKGVDSTLKIQPAKLEDSAVYLCASSPGQGMEGYTFGSGTRLTVV.

This chain joins TRBV19 and TRBJ2-7; D ambiguous. The CDR3 contains 15 residues. Trimming took off 5 bases at V and 2 bases at J, with 16 bases between the two ends. Germline V gives CDR1 LNHDA, CDR2 SQIVND (reference sequence). In DNA form, the CDR3 reads TGTGCCAGTAGTTTCAAGGCCCCGCCGACCTACGAGCAGTACTTC. Protein: CASSFKAPPTYEQYF.

The chain is built from TRBV5-1 and TRBJ2-5; D gene ambiguous. This CDR3 spans 14 amino acids. Trimming took off 5 bases at V and 0 bases at J, with 11 bases between the two ends. From germline, CDR1 is SGHRS and CDR2 YFSETQ. CDR3 protein: CASRRDGNQETQYF. For the CDR3, the DNA is TGCGCCAGCAGACGCGACGGAAACCAAGAGACCCAGTACTTC.

V gene TRBV4-1 combines with J gene TRBJ1-1; maybe TRBD1 (5 bases). V was pared by 0 bases and J by 4 bases, with 12 bases between. Germline V gene data show CDR1 as MGHRA and CDR2 as YSYEKL. This CDR3 has 15 residues. DNA for the CDR3: TGCGCCAGCAGCCAAGATTCATGGAGGGGCACTGAAGCTTTCTTT. It codes for CASSQDSWRGTEAFF.

This clone was found a few times. V and J are TRBV7-2 and TRBJ2-7; 9 bases are shared with TRBD2. The CDR3 has 15 amino acids. Germline V gene sequence: CDR1 SGHTA, CDR2 FQGNSA. The trim removed 1 base at V and 3 bases at J, leaving 4 bases unmatched. The CDR3 sequence is CASSLEGLAIYEQYF. DNA for the CDR3: TGTGCCAGCAGCTTAGAGGGACTAGCTATCTACGAGCAGTACTTC.